Below are 23 T cell receptor beta chains sequenced from a single sample in a study of T and B cells in COVID-19 patients. TRB rearrangements were amplified by multiplex PCR with BIOMED2 TRB-A/B primers. In TCRdb, the multiplex PCR reads were re-called with MiXCR into one record per CDR3 protein. The sample comprises more than 15,000 distinct CDR3 sequences, 30% to 45% of which are singletons, and approximately 15% rests with the top ten. From blood, 250-500 ng of genomic DNA served as TRB template. Sequenced input: blood. These receptors originate from a human donor with active COVID-19.

The table lists this clonotype with a few counts. The CDR3 DNA follows: TGTGCCAGCAGTCCCCACCCAAACACTGAAGCTTTCTTT. Protein: CASSPHPNTEAFF. The chain links TRBV27 to TRBJ1-1; no firm D call. In germline, CDR1 is MNHEY, CDR2 SMNVEV (reference sequence). The V and J ends lost 5 bases and 2 bases respectively, with 9 bases between them. CDR3 length: 13 amino acids.

The chain recombines TRBV18 with TRBJ1-4; a possible D gene is TRBD1 (5 bases). The V gene lost 3 bases and the J gene lost 0 bases, with 11 bases spanning the gap. This CDR3 spans 16 amino acids. The germline V gene has CDR1 KGHSH and CDR2 LQKENI. The CDR3 DNA follows: TGTGCCAGCTCACCTTTTGGGGGTGCAACTAATGAAAAACTGTTTTTT. Protein sequence: CASSPFGGATNEKLFF.

This clonotype was seen a handful of times. V usage is TRBV7-9 and J usage is TRBJ2-1; D unclear. The length of the CDR3 is 12 residues. CDR1 is SEHNR and CDR2 is FQNEAQ in the germline V gene (reference sequence). V shed 1 base and J shed 9 bases, with 7 bases lying between them. In DNA, the CDR3 is TGTGCCAGCAGCTTAGAGTCAGGTGAGCAGTTCTTC. Its translation: CASSLESGEQFF.

This clonotype is classed as medium-sized. The chain carries TRBV19 and TRBJ2-2; weak D call: TRBD2 (6 bases). The CDR3 has 13 amino acids. V lost 6 bases and J 5 bases, leaving 10 bases between the germline ends. Germline values: CDR1 LNHDA, CDR2 SQIVND (reference sequence). The CDR3 region has the DNA TGTGCCAGTAGGGTTCTAGCGACCGGGGAGCTGTTTTTT. Translating it yields CASRVLATGELFF.

The V and J genes are TRBV7-9 and TRBJ1-2, with TRBD1 matching over 8 bases. CDR3 size: 16 residues. The germline V gene has CDR1 SEHNR and CDR2 FQNEAQ (reference sequence). J was trimmed by 1 base and V by 1 base; bases with no gene match: 5. In nucleotides, the CDR3 is TGTGCCAGCAGCTTAGAGGGGGGACAGGTTAACTATGGCTACACCTTC. This gives the protein CASSLEGGQVNYGYTF.

The V call is TRBV6-5, the J call TRBJ1-1; D unclear. V lost 0 bases, J lost 6 bases, and 14 bases lay in between. The CDR3 is made up of 15 amino acids. Germline values: CDR1 MNHEY, CDR2 SVGAGI. The CDR3 DNA sequence: TGTGCCAGCAGTTACTCGAGGTCGAGGAGGGCTGAAGCTTTCTTT. Residues: CASSYSRSRRAEAFF.

The chain links TRBV27 to TRBJ1-6; possibly TRBD1 for D (6 bases). This CDR3 comprises 20 residues. Trimming removed 2 bases from V and 0 bases from J, with 20 bases in between. Per the germline V gene, CDR1 is MNHEY and CDR2 is SMNVEV (reference sequence). The CDR3 sequence is CASSLRGLGAESSYNSPLHF. CDR3 sequence (DNA): TGTGCCAGCAGTTTACGGGGGTTGGGGGCTGAGAGCTCCTATAATTCACCCCTCCACTTT.

In its sample, this clonotype was seen a few times. The chain carries TRBV15 and TRBJ2-4; 7 bases are shared with TRBD2. CDR1 is LNHNV and CDR2 is YYDKDF in the germline V gene (reference sequence). V was clipped by 1 base and J by 1 base; unmatched bases: 4. The CDR3 loop spans 16 amino acids. CDR3 in amino acids: CATSRGSGVAKNIQYF. The DNA for the CDR3 is TGTGCCACCAGCAGAGGGAGCGGGGTGGCCAAAAACATTCAGTACTTC.

This clonotype rates as medium-sized (0.01 to 0.1%). The chain carries TRBV19 and TRBJ2-3, with 12 bases aligning to TRBD2. V lost 6 bases and J lost 5; bases outside the gene matches: 6. Germline V gene sequence: CDR1 LNHDA, CDR2 SQIVND (reference sequence). The CDR3 loop spans 15 amino acids. CDR3 in DNA: TGTGCCAGTAGCCCTAGCGGGGGGGCGGTAGATACGCAGTATTTT. Residues: CASSPSGGAVDTQYF.

The chain recombines TRBV12-3 or TRBV12-4 with TRBJ1-6; D may be TRBD1 (6 bases). CDR3 length equals 16 residues. Trimming took 4 bases from V and 1 from J, leaving 11 bases between them. CDR3 bases: TGTGCCAGCAGTTCCAGGGGTGGGTCCTATAATTCACCCCTCCACTTT. This translates into CASSSRGGSYNSPLHF.

The chain couples TRBV6-2 or TRBV6-3 to TRBJ2-7, with TRBD2 matching 10 bases. The CDR3 sequence is 15 residues long. V lost 5 bases, J lost 0 bases, and 4 bases stayed unmatched. Germline V gives CDR1 MNHEY, CDR2 SVGEGT. The CDR3 sequence: CASSRTSGSSYEQYV. The CDR3 DNA is TGTGCCAGCAGTAGGACTAGCGGATCCTCCTACGAGCAGTACGTC.

This clonotype is labeled medium-sized. The chain uses TRBV29-1 and TRBJ2-5; 11 positions agree with TRBD1. The V segment lost 8 bases and the J segment 2 bases; nucleotides outside the gene matches: 7. In germline, CDR1 is SQVTM, CDR2 ANQGSEA. The CDR3 is 14 amino acids. In DNA, the CDR3 is TGCAGCTTTGCCGGGACAGGGGGGCAAGAGACCCAGTACTTC. Protein product: CSFAGTGGQETQYF.

V is TRBV19 and J is TRBJ2-7, with 10 nucleotides matching TRBD2. Germline assignment: CDR1 LNHDA and CDR2 SQIVND (reference sequence). This CDR3 comprises 16 residues. The ends lost 5 bases at V and 1 base at J; junction bases unmatched: 8. CDR3: CASSPNPSGGSYEQYF. The CDR3 DNA reads as TGTGCCAGTAGTCCCAACCCTAGCGGGGGTTCCTACGAGCAGTACTTC.

Only a few counts were recorded for this clonotype. CDR3 region: CSAATLQTGELFF. The DNA for the CDR3 is TGCAGTGCAGCTACCCTACAGACCGGGGAGCTGTTTTTT. V usage is TRBV20-1 and J usage is TRBJ2-2, with D unclear. CDR1 and CDR2 (germline): DFQATT, SNEGSKA (reference sequence). Trimming pared 6 bases from V and 5 bases from J, leaving 13 bases between. CDR3 length equals 13 residues.

This clonotype was detected only a few times. This rearrangement joins TRBV7-2 to TRBJ2-3; D is tentatively TRBD1 or TRBD2 (5 bases each). V shed 5 bases and J shed 5 bases, with 11 bases lying between them. CDR1 is SGHTA, CDR2 FQGNSA, per germline. The CDR3 has 13 amino acids. CDR3 bases: TGTGCCAGCAGCCGGGACCACGGAGATACGCAGTATTTT. This sequence encodes CASSRDHGDTQYF.

The chain joins TRBV19 to TRBJ1-1; D remains ambiguous. The CDR3 totals 14 residues. The V gene lost 1 base and the J gene lost 6 bases, with 12 bases spanning the gap. The germline CDR1 and CDR2 sequences are LNHDA and SQIVND (reference sequence). The CDR3 DNA follows: TGTGCCAGTAGTATAGTTTGGGATGCCGCTGAAGCTTTCTTT. Translating it yields CASSIVWDAAEAFF.

Sample share makes this clonotype medium-sized. The chain has TRBV19 and TRBJ2-6; TRBD1 agrees at 9 bases. The germline V gene encodes CDR1 LNHDA and CDR2 SQIVND (reference sequence). The junction had 7 bases not matched to a gene; V was cut back by 1 base and J by 0 bases. This CDR3 comprises 19 residues. The CDR3 DNA follows: TGTGCCAGTAGTATAGCCCTGGGACAGGGCTTCTCTGGGGCCAACGTCCTGACTTTC. It yields the protein CASSIALGQGFSGANVLTF.

This clonotype was counted only a few times. This chain uses TRBV12-3 or TRBV12-4 with TRBJ1-6; possible D gene TRBD1, 5 bases. The CDR3 is made up of 15 amino acids. Trimming removed 4 bases from V and 10 bases from J, with 17 bases in between. The CDR3 bases are TGTGCCAGCAGTTGGGGGGGGGTAGGTAGATCACCCCTCCACTTT. It encodes CASSWGGVGRSPLHF.

This clonotype occurred a few times. V usage is TRBV12-3 or TRBV12-4 and J usage is TRBJ1-4; D ambiguous. V lost 3 bases and J 3 bases, leaving 5 bases between the germline ends. The CDR3 has 13 residues. CDR3: CASSLRANEKLFF. CDR3 bases: TGTGCCAGCAGTTTGAGGGCTAATGAAAAACTGTTTTTT.

The table lists this clonotype with a count of one. V gene TRBV20-1 combines with J gene TRBJ1-2; weak D call: TRBD1 (5 bases). This CDR3 has 13 residues. V was trimmed by 3 bases and J by 3 bases, leaving 11 bases between them. Per the germline V gene, CDR1 is DFQATT and CDR2 is SNEGSKA (reference sequence). CDR3 sequence reads: CSARKGFDYGYTF. In DNA form, the CDR3 reads TGCAGTGCTAGGAAGGGGTTTGACTATGGCTACACCTTC.

This chain uses TRBV27 with TRBJ2-6; TRBD1 matches 7 bases. Germline loops: CDR1 MNHEY, CDR2 SMNVEV (reference sequence). Unmatched junction bases numbered 13, after V lost 1 base and J lost 4 bases. The CDR3 is 19 residues long. The chain's CDR3 is CASSLLFKTGSTGANVLTF. CDR3 nucleotides: TGTGCCAGCAGTTTATTATTCAAGACAGGGTCAACCGGGGCCAACGTCCTGACTTTC.

Only a few counts were recorded for this clonotype. This rearrangement joins TRBV15 to TRBJ1-2; TRBD1 matches 11 bases. The V and J ends lost 3 bases and 3 bases, in that order; junction bases with no gene match: 9. This CDR3 contains 17 residues. Germline lookup yields CDR1 LNHNV and CDR2 YYDKDF (reference sequence). The CDR3 sequence: CATSSYQGQGAYYGYTF. The CDR3 nucleotides read TGTGCCACCAGCAGCTACCAAGGACAGGGGGCGTACTATGGCTACACCTTC.

The sample holds a few counts of this clonotype. The genes are TRBV12-3 or TRBV12-4 and TRBJ2-3; 12 positions match TRBD1. J lost 6 bases, V lost 5 bases, and 6 bases had no gene match. The CDR3 loop spans 15 amino acids. The CDR3 sequence: CASSRGTGGGDTQYF. DNA for the CDR3: TGTGCCAGCAGTAGAGGGACAGGGGGCGGGGATACGCAGTATTTT.